This entry is about one T cell receptor (beta chain). As yet, its antigen is unknown. This sample is part of a study of cytomegalovirus exposure and HLA in healthy donors. The CDR3 extends over 15 amino acids. Per the germline V gene, CDR1 is SGHKS and CDR2 is YYEKEE (reference sequence). Trimming removed 2 bases at V and 9 bases at J, with 15 bases between. Both 60 Vbeta primers and 13 Jbeta primers went into the PCR. The table came from immunoSEQ multiplex PCR; TCRdb's copy has only in-frame clones and leaves some out. The sample yields roughly 190,000 clones, about 84% seen once. Findings and limits, study-wide: The presence/absence work took it that sequencing depth was about the same across donors. CMV serostatus was the sole immune exposure data available. TCR beta V segments were, for the most part, productive about 87% or about 30% of the time in an earlier analysis.

V gene TRBV5-5 combines with J gene TRBJ1-6; D gene unclear. The sequence came from a man aged 50-59 years in good health and CMV-seronegative. Source material: PBMCs. CDR3: CASSLEGRSGSPLHF. CDR3 DNA sequence: TGTGCCAGCAGCTTAGAGGGTCGGAGTGGTTCACCCCTCCACTTT.